Presented here are 11 T cell receptor beta chains from one specimen sequenced in a study of response to subunit inactivated influenza vaccine. Each CDR3 protein gets one entry after TCRdb re-called the RT-PCR reads with MiXCR. The data hold about 520,000 distinct CDR3 sequences, with about 7.2% observed a single time. Sequenced here: PBMCs from blood, sampled around 2 years after vaccination. The receptors were sampled from a man aged 45-69 years who received an inactivated influenza vaccine.

V and J are TRBV7-2 and TRBJ2-7; 14 positions agree with TRBD2. From germline, CDR1 is SGHTA and CDR2 FQGNSA. The length of the CDR3 is 17 residues. V dropped 5 bases and J dropped 2; count of bases not matched to a gene: 8. The chain's CDR3 is CASSKGLAGVPTYEQYF. CDR3 DNA sequence: TGTGCCAGCAGCAAGGGACTAGCGGGAGTACCAACCTACGAGCAGTACTTC.

The sample holds a few counts of this clonotype. The chain employs TRBV6-2 or TRBV6-3 and TRBJ1-5; D perhaps matches TRBD1 (5 bases). The germline CDR1 and CDR2 sequences are MNHEY and SVGEGT. CDR3 size: 13 residues. The ends were cut back, 2 bases at V and 3 bases at J, with 5 bases in the middle. CDR3 sequence reads: CASSYGHNQPQHF. The CDR3 nucleotides read TGTGCCAGCAGTTACGGACACAATCAGCCCCAGCATTTT.

This clonotype showed up just a few times. V gene TRBV5-1 combines with J gene TRBJ2-5, with TRBD1 matching 7 bases. The CDR3 totals 16 residues. V was pared by 0 bases and J by 9 bases, with 14 bases of the junction left unmatched. CDR1 and CDR2 from the germline V gene are SGHRS and YFSETQ. The CDR3 DNA reads as TGCGCCAGCAGCTTGGAGCCCTCGGGACAGTCGAGGGCCCAGTACTTC. Translating it yields CASSLEPSGQSRAQYF.

This clonotype was counted only a few times. For the CDR3, the DNA is TGCAGTGCTAGCCGGGACAGCTACAATGAGCAGTTCTTC. Translation gives CSASRDSYNEQFF. The V and J genes are TRBV20-1 and TRBJ2-1; 7 bases are shared with TRBD1. CDR3 length equals 13 residues. CDR1 is DFQATT and CDR2 is SNEGSKA in the germline V gene (reference sequence). V lost 3 bases, J lost 3 bases, and 2 bases stayed unmatched.

This clonotype was seen a handful of times. V is TRBV25-1 and J is TRBJ2-1; 10 bases agree with TRBD2. V shed 5 bases, J shed 3 bases, and the junction held 1 base outside the gene matches. In germline, CDR1 is MGHDK, CDR2 SYGVNS. CDR3 size: 14 residues. The CDR3 coding sequence is TGTGCCAGCAGTATAGCGGGGGGCTACAATGAGCAGTTCTTC. Its protein product is CASSIAGGYNEQFF.

The V call is TRBV6-6, the J call TRBJ2-2; D is unresolved. Germline loops: CDR1 MNHNY, CDR2 SVGAGI (reference sequence). The V end was cut by 7 bases, the J end by 1 base, with 7 bases between. This CDR3 is 13 amino acids long. CDR3 loop: CASTTGNTGELFF. The CDR3 nucleotides are TGTGCCAGCACCACGGGGAACACCGGGGAGCTGTTTTTT.

This clonotype was observed a handful of times. J is TRBJ1-2 and V is TRBV20-1; the D is unclear. The CDR3 runs 13 residues. The V gene's germline CDR1 is DFQATT and CDR2 SNEGSKA (reference sequence). V was cut by 6 bases and J by 1 base, with 12 bases left in between. Here the CDR3 DNA reads TGCAGTGCCGAGCATTCGCTTAACTATGGCTACACCTTC. Amino acid sequence: CSAEHSLNYGYTF.

This clonotype was seen many times. The chain recombines TRBV29-1 with TRBJ2-1; D not resolved. Germline V CDR1 and CDR2: SQVTM, ANQGSEA. The CDR3 spans 13 residues. The V end was cut by 4 bases, the J end by 12 bases, with 19 bases between. For the CDR3, the DNA is TGCAGCGTTGCCGGTAGGAGTTGGGATATGCAGTTCTTC. Its protein product is CSVAGRSWDMQFF.

This clonotype came up a few times. This chain joins TRBV20-1 and TRBJ1-5; D might be TRBD1 (6 bases). CDR3 length: 12 residues. Germline-derived CDR1 and CDR2 are DFQATT and SNEGSKA (reference sequence). V lost 6 bases and J lost 5, with 11 bases in between. The DNA of the CDR3 is TGCAGTGCGATGACAGGTCATCAGCCCCAGCATTTT. This translates into CSAMTGHQPQHF.

This clonotype appeared a few times. The chain carries TRBV15 and TRBJ2-1; 12 bases fit TRBD2. V gave up 1 base and J gave up 8 bases; unmatched junction bases: 6. The CDR3 spans 16 residues. CDR1 is LNHNV and CDR2 is YYDKDF in the germline V gene (reference sequence). CDR3 nucleotide sequence: TGTGCCACCAGCAGAGGGACTAGCGGGATCACAGATGAGCAGTTCTTC. Amino acids: CATSRGTSGITDEQFF.

Ten or more counts support this clonotype. The chain is built from TRBV7-7 and TRBJ2-1; a possible D gene is TRBD2 (5 bases). V lost 5 bases to trimming and J lost 7 bases, with 12 bases between them. The CDR3 loop spans 13 amino acids. Germline values: CDR1 SSHAT, CDR2 FNYEAQ (reference sequence). As DNA, the CDR3 is TGTGCCAGCAGCCTGGGTAGGACTAATGAGCAGTTCTTC. It is translated as CASSLGRTNEQFF.